The 28 T cell receptor beta chains listed next were all sequenced from one sample in a study of shared clonotypes between healthy human individuals (dated by TCRdb to the early 2020s). Library prep was done by the immunoSEQ multiplex PCR assay. In its TCRdb copy, this immuneACCESS table keeps in-frame sequences only and misses some clones. Where compared with another copy, unresolved V genes explain less than half of these, and the others have no known cause. The sample has around 1.1 million clones on record, around 78% of them singletons. The ten largest account for roughly 0.61% of the sample. The sequenced sample was memory CD4+ T cells from PBMCs. The sample's cell subset or site label, in plain terms: CD45RA-negative fraction. The source is a young man in good health. Some clones in this sample may be carry-over from other donors' samples.

Worth noting for this clone: The junction departs from the called germline gene at one end, perhaps through a read error. V gene TRBV30 combines with J gene TRBJ2-7; no clear D gene. The CDR3 runs to 10 residues. Germline-derived CDR1 and CDR2 are GTSNPN and SVGIG (reference sequence). The CDR3, as DNA: TGTGCCTGGAGTGTAACTTCTCTTGTCTTC. Translation: CAWSVTSLVF.

A remark on this clone: The junction does not match germline at one end; this may be a read error. This chain links TRBV5-1 with TRBJ1-4, with D perhaps TRBD1 (5 bases). From germline, CDR1 is SGHRS and CDR2 YFSETQ. This CDR3 is 15 amino acids long. The CDR3 bases are TGCGCCAGCAGCAATTGGGGGTCGATGGAAGACCCACTTTGCTTT. Its protein product is CASSNWGSMEDPLCF.

Only one count was recorded for this clone. The chain employs TRBV6-5 and TRBJ2-2; a weak D match, TRBD1 (6 bases). The length of the CDR3 is 13 residues. Germline lookup yields CDR1 MNHEY and CDR2 SVGAGI. With 6 bases removed from V and 6 bases from J, the gap between germline ends came to 11 bases. DNA for the CDR3: TGTGCCAGCAGAAAGACAGGTTCCGGGGAGCTGTTTTTT. Amino acid sequence: CASRKTGSGELFF.

The chain joins TRBV10-3 to TRBJ2-3; 8 bases line up with TRBD2. CDR1 and CDR2 (germline): ENHRY, SYGVKD. The CDR3 is made up of 15 amino acids. V dropped 3 bases and J dropped 1; count of bases not matched to a gene: 3. CDR3 nucleotide sequence: TGTGCCATCAGTGAAGGGCGGGAGGGCACAGATACGCAGTATTTT. This gives the protein CAISEGREGTDTQYF.

The CDR3 coding sequence is TGCGCCAGCAGCCCCCTTTTAGCCGGGAGCCAGGCAGATACGCAGTATTTT. Protein product: CASSPLLAGSQADTQYF. The chain joins TRBV4-1 to TRBJ2-3, with D tentatively TRBD2 (6 bases). Trimming stripped 4 bases from V and 4 bases from J, with 21 bases between. The CDR3 consists of 17 residues. Germline CDR1 and CDR2: MGHRA and YSYEKL.

J is TRBJ2-7 and V is TRBV27; D may correspond to TRBD1 or TRBD2 (5 bases each). Germline CDR1 reads MNHEY; CDR2 reads SMNVEV (reference sequence). The CDR3 totals 15 residues. Trimming removed 4 bases at V and 4 bases at J, with 17 bases between. The CDR3 spells CASSSGPTLIYEQYF. In nucleotides, the CDR3 is TGTGCCAGCAGTTCGGGACCAACTTTAATATACGAGCAGTACTTC.

The chain has TRBV4-3 and TRBJ1-2, with D perhaps TRBD1 (5 bases). There are 14 residues in the CDR3. Germline V gives CDR1 LGHNA, CDR2 YSLEER. The V end lost 4 bases, the J end lost 4 bases, and 13 bases lay between the germline ends. CDR3 amino acids: CASSRGAAAYGYTF. The CDR3 DNA sequence: TGCGCCAGCAGCCGTGGGGCGGCCGCCTATGGCTACACCTTC.

J is TRBJ2-7 and V is TRBV5-1, with TRBD2 matching 10 bases. Germline V gene lookup returns CDR1 SGHRS and CDR2 YFSETQ. This CDR3 spans 13 amino acids. Trimming at V came to 4 bases and at J to 7 bases, leaving 5 bases not matched to a gene. The CDR3 region is CASSPGLAREQYF. In DNA, the CDR3 is TGCGCCAGCAGCCCGGGACTAGCGCGGGAGCAGTACTTC.

The chain is built from TRBV5-1 and TRBJ1-2; tentatively, D is TRBD1 (6 bases). Germline V CDR1 and CDR2: SGHRS, YFSETQ. The CDR3 length is 14 residues. Trimming took off 0 bases at V and 8 bases at J, with 14 bases between the two ends. CDR3 nucleotides: TGCGCCAGCAGCTTGGGGGGGGCCGATGGCGGCTACACCTTC. This codes for CASSLGGADGGYTF.

The chain links TRBV7-2 to TRBJ2-7; 12 bases are shared with TRBD2. In germline, CDR1 is SGHTA, CDR2 FQGNSA. The CDR3 runs to 15 residues. V shed 4 bases and J 3 bases; nucleotides not matched to a gene: 4. CDR3 in amino acids: CASSSPTSGSYEQYF. The DNA for the CDR3 is TGTGCCAGCAGCTCACCGACTAGCGGGAGCTACGAGCAGTACTTC. Looking up the rest from reference TRBV7-2 and TRBJ2-7 gives the full variable domain: GAGVSQSPSNKVTEKGKDVELRCDPISGHTALYWYRQSLGQGLEFLIYFQGNSAPDKSGLPSDRFSAERTGGSVSTLTIQRTQQEDSAVYLCASSSPTSGSYEQYFGPGTRLTVT.

A note on this clone: The sample carries other DNA sequences with the same CDR3. CDR3 coding DNA: TGCAGCGTTGGAAGAGCGGGGGAGACCCAGTACTTC. Protein product: CSVGRAGETQYF. This chain links TRBV29-1 with TRBJ2-5; 7 bases line up with TRBD2. The CDR3 extends over 12 amino acids. CDR1 is SQVTM, CDR2 ANQGSEA, per germline. Losses at the gene ends were 4 bases for V and 5 bases for J; bases not matched to a gene: 4.

This clone was observed a few times. The chain is built from TRBV7-8 and TRBJ1-2; D is perhaps TRBD1 (6 bases). This CDR3 region has 19 residues. V gave up 4 bases and J gave up 1 base, with 25 bases separating them. Germline V gives CDR1 SGHVS, CDR2 FQNEAQ. The CDR3, as DNA: TGTGCCAGCAGCTCCCGAGGGTTTCTGAACGGGACATTTAACTATGGCTACACCTTC. Protein product: CASSSRGFLNGTFNYGYTF.

This chain connects TRBV7-3 to TRBJ2-7; D may correspond to TRBD1 or TRBD2 (5 bases each). This CDR3 has 15 amino acids. CDR1 is SGHTA, CDR2 FQGTGA, per germline. V lost 1 base, J lost 4 bases, and 14 bases lay in between. The CDR3 DNA sequence: TGTGCCAGCAGCTTAAGGTTCGGGACCCCATACGAGCAGTACTTC. Translating it yields CASSLRFGTPYEQYF.

V gene TRBV2 combines with J gene TRBJ2-5; D is uncertain. Trimming cost V 3 bases and J 4 bases, with 9 bases left between them. CDR1 and CDR2 (germline): SNHLY, FYNNEI. This CDR3 has 13 residues. CDR3 in amino acids: CASSDAFPETQYF. The CDR3 DNA follows: TGTGCCAGCAGTGATGCGTTCCCAGAGACCCAGTACTTC.

The CDR3 DNA sequence: TGCGCCAGCAGCTTGGGGGTCGACGAGACCCAGTACTTC. It specifies CASSLGVDETQYF. The chain has TRBV5-1 and TRBJ2-5; no firm D call. Trimming took 0 bases from V and 5 from J, leaving 8 bases between them. The CDR3 length is 13 residues. CDR1 is SGHRS, CDR2 YFSETQ, per germline.

The CDR3 sequence is CASSGTGQGGEDTQYF. The CDR3 DNA follows: TGTGCCAGCAGCGGGACGGGACAGGGGGGTGAAGATACGCAGTATTTT. The J gene is TRBJ2-3, the V gene TRBV9; 11 nucleotides align to TRBD1. The CDR3 runs to 16 residues. Germline trimming cut 3 bases from V and 5 bases from J; bases unmatched to any gene: 8. CDR1 and CDR2 (germline): SGDLS, YYNGEE.

The CDR3 sequence: CASSLTQVNTEAFF. The CDR3 nucleotides read TGTGCCAGCAGTTTAACGCAGGTGAACACTGAAGCTTTCTTT. The chain links TRBV28 to TRBJ1-1; no reliable D call. Germline values: CDR1 MDHEN, CDR2 SYDVKM. The length of the CDR3 is 14 residues. Trimming stripped 2 bases from V and 0 bases from J, with 7 bases between.

This chain connects TRBV7-2 to TRBJ1-5; D not certain. CDR1 is SGHTA and CDR2 is FQGNSA in the germline V gene. The CDR3 consists of 13 residues. Trimming stripped 5 bases from V and 1 base from J, with 6 bases between. CDR3 in DNA: TGTGCCAGCAGCGCCGACAGCAATCAGCCCCAGCATTTT. Translating gives CASSADSNQPQHF.

The chain links TRBV9 to TRBJ2-2; D ambiguous. The V gene lost 4 bases and the J gene lost 0 bases, with 13 bases spanning the gap. Germline V gives CDR1 SGDLS, CDR2 YYNGEE. This CDR3 region has 16 residues. CDR3 in amino acids: CASSPRAISNTGELFF. DNA of the CDR3: TGTGCCAGCAGCCCTCGGGCTATATCGAACACCGGGGAGCTGTTTTTT.

The J gene is TRBJ1-2, the V gene TRBV29-1; no definite D call. CDR3 size: 13 residues. The V gene's germline CDR1 is SQVTM and CDR2 ANQGSEA. The V end was cut by 2 bases, the J end by 2 bases, with 9 bases between. The CDR3 nucleotides are TGCAGCGTTGAAAGTCAGCCAAACTATGGCTACACCTTC. Translating gives CSVESQPNYGYTF.

The chain carries TRBV7-2 and TRBJ2-1; 10 bases map to TRBD2. The junction had 12 bases not matched to a gene; V was cut back by 5 bases and J by 8 bases. The CDR3 is 16 amino acids. CDR1 and CDR2 (germline): SGHTA, FQGNSA. The CDR3 DNA reads as TGTGCCAGCAGCGCATTGGGACTAGCGCTAAACTATGAGCAGTTCTTC. This sequence encodes CASSALGLALNYEQFF.

The V gene is TRBV15, the J gene TRBJ2-7; no definite D call. Germline CDR1 LNHNV, CDR2 YYDKDF (reference sequence). Trimming removed 3 bases from V and 2 bases from J, with 8 bases in between. CDR3 length equals 13 residues. The CDR3: CATSRGFTYEQYF. CDR3 in DNA: TGTGCCACCAGCAGGGGATTTACCTACGAGCAGTACTTC. Based on the CDR3 plus reference TRBV15 and TRBJ2-7, the full variable domain is DAMVIQNPRYQVTQFGKPVTLSCSQTLNHNVMYWYQQKSSQAPKLLFHYYDKDFNNEADTPDNFQSRRPNTSFCFLDIRSPGLGDTAMYLCATSRGFTYEQYFGPGTRLTVT.

The chain links TRBV10-3 to TRBJ2-3; 8 positions match TRBD1. This CDR3 region has 17 residues. The trim removed 3 bases at V and 4 bases at J, leaving 12 bases unmatched. The V gene's germline CDR1 is ENHRY and CDR2 SYGVKD. As DNA, the CDR3 is TGTGCCATCAGTGACTCCCTGGACAGGGCCCTGGCAGATACGCAGTATTTT. This encodes CAISDSLDRALADTQYF.

The chain is built from TRBV5-4 and TRBJ2-1; D perhaps matches TRBD1 (6 bases). The V end lost 0 bases, the J end lost 6 bases, and 16 bases lay between the germline ends. This CDR3 is built from 16 residues. Germline values: CDR1 SGHNT, CDR2 YYREEE (reference sequence). CDR3 bases: TGTGCCAGCAGCTTGGCTAGGGCTTCAGGGGCCAATGAGCAGTTCTTC. This gives the protein CASSLARASGANEQFF.

This clone is a singleton in its sample. V and J are TRBV7-3 and TRBJ2-1; 7 positions match TRBD2. Germline V gene data show CDR1 as SGHTA and CDR2 as FQGTGA. J was trimmed by 2 bases and V by 9 bases; bases with no gene match: 7. The CDR3 contains 14 residues. CDR3 DNA: TGTGCCAGTTCCGGGAGCGGGACCTACAATGAGCAGTTCTTC. Translated: CASSGSGTYNEQFF.

This chain connects TRBV5-4 to TRBJ2-7; D gene unclear. The V and J ends lost 4 bases and 2 bases respectively, with 13 bases between them. This CDR3 spans 14 amino acids. Germline V gene data show CDR1 as SGHNT and CDR2 as YYREEE (reference sequence). Here the CDR3 reads CASSEKTNPYEQYF. For the CDR3, the DNA is TGTGCCAGCAGCGAAAAAACGAACCCCTACGAGCAGTACTTC.

V gene TRBV7-9 combines with J gene TRBJ1-2, with D maybe TRBD1 (5 bases). V was clipped by 5 bases and J by 7 bases, with 14 bases between them. The length of the CDR3 is 13 residues. Germline CDR1 and CDR2: SEHNR and FQNEAQ (reference sequence). CDR3 region: CASSPGGGSGYTF. In nucleotides, the CDR3 is TGTGCCAGCAGCCCCGGGGGAGGTAGTGGCTACACCTTC. Full variable domain (missing parts from reference TRBV7-9 and TRBJ1-2): DTGVSQNPRHKITKRGQNVTFRCDPISEHNRLYWYRQTLGQGPEFLTYFQNEAQLEKSRLLSDRFSAERPKGSFSTLEIQRTEQGDSAMYLCASSPGGGSGYTFGSGTRLTVV.

This clone was detected only once. V gene TRBV19 combines with J gene TRBJ2-7, with 7 nucleotides matching TRBD1. Germline CDR1 reads LNHDA; CDR2 reads SQIVND (reference sequence). The CDR3 loop spans 16 amino acids. Unmatched junction bases numbered 14, after V lost 4 bases and J lost 5 bases. The CDR3 region has the DNA TGTGCCAGTAGTAAATCCCAGACAGGGCTGGGAGACGAGCAGTACTTC. This gives the protein CASSKSQTGLGDEQYF.